This is a list of T cell receptor beta chains from one sample in a study of early T cells in non-severe SARS-CoV-2 infection. TCRdb analysed the 5' RACE reads with MiXCR anew, one entry per CDR3 protein. The sample has 53,000 or so distinct CDR3 sequences; less than 15% are singletons. This specimen consisted of whole blood, obtained at baseline. Receptor source: an adult who was a healthcare worker with PCR-confirmed SARS-CoV-2 infection or an uninfected control (not recorded which). The CDR3 runs from the conserved cysteine through the conserved F or W. Each record gives: D gene, J gene, clone size, V gene, CDR3 protein, CDR3 DNA. D genes are given only for firm matches. Clone size is shown for a subset of rows, as once, few, many or a class of expanded clone.

TRBD2,TRBJ2-7,many,TRBV12-3/TRBV12-4,CASSRAGGPEEQYF,TGTGCCAGCTCCCGAGCGGGAGGGCCGGAGGAGCAGTACTTC
.,TRBJ1-2,many,TRBV28,CASSSAGLQGYTF,TGTGCCAGCAGCTCAGCCGGGTTGCAAGGCTACACCTTC
TRBD2,TRBJ2-3,few,TRBV28,CASSQLAGGPLNTDTQYF,TGTGCCAGCAGTCAACTAGCGGGAGGGCCTCTCAACACAGATACGCAGTATTTT
.,TRBJ2-1,few,TRBV28,CASSLTHEQFF,TGTGCCAGCAGTTTAACCCATGAGCAGTTCTTC
.,TRBJ2-7,many,TRBV28,CASRFPRDGVSYEQYF,TGTGCCAGCAGATTCCCCCGGGACGGAGTCTCCTACGAGCAGTACTTC
.,TRBJ1-6,many,TRBV27,CASSLYGGGISPLHF,TGTGCCAGCAGTTTATATGGGGGGGGAATTTCACCCCTCCACTTT
.,TRBJ2-3,.,TRBV6-5,CASSYRGPSTDTQYF,TGTGCCAGCAGTTACCGCGGACCTTCCACAGATACGCAGTATTTT
.,TRBJ1-5,.,TRBV20-1,CSARAASNQPQHF,TGCAGTGCTAGGGCAGCTAGCAATCAGCCCCAGCATTTT
TRBD1,TRBJ2-7,few,TRBV5-8,CASSFTTGGYEQYF,TGTGCCAGCAGCTTTACGACAGGGGGCTACGAGCAGTACTTC
.,TRBJ1-4,.,TRBV12-3/TRBV12-4,CASSFRSGADEKLFF,TGTGCCAGCAGTTTTAGATCTGGGGCTGACGAAAAACTGTTTTTT
TRBD2,TRBJ2-5,few,TRBV7-2,CASSLTSGRAPRQETQYF,TGTGCCAGCAGCCTTACTAGCGGGAGGGCCCCCCGCCAAGAGACCCAGTACTTC
.,TRBJ1-2,.,TRBV10-2,CASSSYVNYGYTF,TGCGCCAGCAGCTCATACGTTAACTATGGCTACACCTTC
.,TRBJ1-5,many,TRBV6-2/TRBV6-3,CASSYSRAGLQPQHF,TGTGCCAGCAGTTATTCTAGGGCAGGGCTTCAGCCCCAGCATTTT
.,TRBJ2-5,few,TRBV7-8,CASELQETQYF,TGTGCCAGCGAGCTCCAAGAGACCCAGTACTTC
.,TRBJ2-7,.,TRBV10-3,CAISESIEQYF,TGTGCCATCAGTGAGTCGATCGAGCAGTACTTC
TRBD1,TRBJ1-1,many,TRBV29-1,CSVRTGVNTEAFF,TGCAGCGTCAGGACAGGAGTAAACACTGAAGCTTTCTTT
TRBD2,TRBJ2-7,few,TRBV28,CASSRPGTSAYEQYF,TGTGCCAGCAGTCGCCCCGGGACTAGCGCATACGAGCAGTACTTC
.,TRBJ2-1,.,TRBV27,CASSLNTGSYNEQFF,TGTGCCAGCAGTTTAAATACCGGGTCCTACAATGAGCAGTTCTTC
.,TRBJ2-5,.,TRBV7-6,CASSFTGSETQYF,TGTGCCAGCAGCTTCACAGGGTCAGAGACCCAGTACTTC
.,TRBJ2-7,.,TRBV12-3/TRBV12-4,CASIKHLGSNEQYF,TGTGCCAGCATAAAACACCTAGGATCTAACGAGCAGTACTTC
.,TRBJ2-7,many,TRBV28,CASSLLSSGPQDYEQYF,TGTGCCAGCAGTTTATTATCATCGGGTCCCCAGGATTACGAGCAGTACTTC
TRBD1,TRBJ2-7,.,TRBV10-1,CASSGDRGQQYF,TGCGCCAGCAGTGGGGACAGGGGACAGCAGTACTTC
.,TRBJ2-7,.,TRBV7-2,CASSLGREQVEQYF,TGTGCCAGCAGCTTGGGTCGGGAGCAGGTCGAGCAGTACTTC
TRBD2,TRBJ2-5,few,TRBV4-2,CASSQGSAGVAGDKTQYF,TGTGCCAGCAGCCAAGGATCTGCGGGGGTAGCCGGAGATAAGACCCAGTACTTC
.,TRBJ2-3,.,TRBV7-2,CASSPRQGRGGNTQYF,TGTGCCAGCAGCCCAAGACAGGGGAGGGGCGGGAATACGCAGTATTTT
.,TRBJ2-5,.,TRBV2,CASRRDAGAGTQYF,TGTGCCAGCAGACGTGACGCGGGGGCCGGGACCCAGTACTTC